The rows below give T cell receptor beta chains drawn from one sample of a study of blood T cell repertoires in COVID-19. Profiling relied on immunoSEQ multiplex PCR, and the TCRdb table lists in-frame clones only, not all of them. The top ten clones hold approximately 9.8% of a sample with over 250,000 clones, 86% of them seen once. Sequenced input: peripheral blood. The receptor source for this set is a middle-aged man who had recovered from COVID-19. Each CDR3 is given with its conserved first and last residue. The order of the fields is CDR3 DNA, CDR3 protein, J gene, clone size, D gene, V gene. The D gene is left open where the match is weak. Rows give clone size only sometimes, using once, few, many, or a class for an expanded clone.

cdr3_nt: TGTGCCAGCAGTTTGCCCCGGGACTACTACAATGAGCAGTTCTTC
cdr3_aa: CASSLPRDYYNEQFF
j_call: TRBJ2-1
clone_size: -
d_call: TRBD2
v_call: TRBV6-2/TRBV6-3

cdr3_nt: TGCGCCAGCCGAGCAGCGTCAGATACGCAGTATTTT
cdr3_aa: CASRAASDTQYF
j_call: TRBJ2-3
clone_size: -
d_call: -
v_call: TRBV5-1

cdr3_nt: TGTGCCAGCAGCTTGCGGACAGGGTTGAGCGGGGAGCTGTTTTTT
cdr3_aa: CASSLRTGLSGELFF
j_call: TRBJ2-2
clone_size: -
d_call: TRBD1
v_call: TRBV9

cdr3_nt: TGTGCCAGCAGTTTATCGGGGACAGGGGGCCTTCTCTATGGCTACACCTTC
cdr3_aa: CASSLSGTGGLLYGYTF
j_call: TRBJ1-2
clone_size: -
d_call: TRBD1
v_call: TRBV27

cdr3_nt: TGTGCCAGCAGCACAGCCAATGAGCAGTTCTTC
cdr3_aa: CASSTANEQFF
j_call: TRBJ2-1
clone_size: -
d_call: -
v_call: TRBV9

cdr3_nt: TGCAGCGTTTTAGCCCGACGCCTCAACAATGAGCAGTTCTTC
cdr3_aa: CSVLARRLNNEQFF
j_call: TRBJ2-1
clone_size: -
d_call: -
v_call: TRBV29-1

cdr3_nt: TGTGCCAGCAGGCTAAGCTCCTATAGCAATCAGCCCCAGCATTTT
cdr3_aa: CASRLSSYSNQPQHF
j_call: TRBJ1-5
clone_size: -
d_call: -
v_call: TRBV27

cdr3_nt: TGTGCCAGCAGCCGGGGGGAAGAGACCCAGTACTTC
cdr3_aa: CASSRGEETQYF
j_call: TRBJ2-5
clone_size: -
d_call: TRBD2
v_call: TRBV7-9

cdr3_nt: TGTGCCAGCAAAGTCGGGGGCACAGATACGCAGTATTTT
cdr3_aa: CASKVGGTDTQYF
j_call: TRBJ2-3
clone_size: -
d_call: -
v_call: TRBV12-3/TRBV12-4

cdr3_nt: TGTGCTAGTGGTTTGGGGACAGGACCTGGCTACACCTTC
cdr3_aa: CASGLGTGPGYTF
j_call: TRBJ1-2
clone_size: -
d_call: TRBD1
v_call: TRBV12-5

cdr3_nt: TGCGCCAGCAGCTTGTACAGGGCAGCTAACTATGGCTACACCTTC
cdr3_aa: CASSLYRAANYGYTF
j_call: TRBJ1-2
clone_size: -
d_call: -
v_call: TRBV4-3

cdr3_nt: TGTGCCAGTAGTATTAACTCCGGGACAGATTACTCTGGCTACACCTTC
cdr3_aa: CASSINSGTDYSGYTF
j_call: TRBJ1-2
clone_size: -
d_call: TRBD1
v_call: TRBV19

cdr3_nt: TGCAGCGTTGACAGGACTAACACAGATACGCAGTATTTT
cdr3_aa: CSVDRTNTDTQYF
j_call: TRBJ2-3
clone_size: -
d_call: -
v_call: TRBV29-1

cdr3_nt: TGTGCCAGCAGCTTCGGCCCCGGGGGTCTGTATGAGCAGTTCTTC
cdr3_aa: CASSFGPGGLYEQFF
j_call: TRBJ2-1
clone_size: -
d_call: -
v_call: TRBV7-2

cdr3_nt: TGTGCCAGCAGCGTAGGTCTAGCGGGAGTCGACGAGCAGTACTTC
cdr3_aa: CASSVGLAGVDEQYF
j_call: TRBJ2-7
clone_size: -
d_call: TRBD2
v_call: TRBV9

cdr3_nt: TGTGCCAGCAGCTTGGGTCCGGGTGGGGCCTATGGCTACACCTTC
cdr3_aa: CASSLGPGGAYGYTF
j_call: TRBJ1-2
clone_size: -
d_call: -
v_call: TRBV7-9

cdr3_nt: TGTGCCAGCAGCTTGGGACTAGCGGGAGCAGGCCAAGAGACCCAGTACTTC
cdr3_aa: CASSLGLAGAGQETQYF
j_call: TRBJ2-5
clone_size: -
d_call: TRBD2
v_call: TRBV7-2

cdr3_nt: TGTGCCAGCTCAAGCGGGACTAGCACAGATACGCAGTATTTT
cdr3_aa: CASSSGTSTDTQYF
j_call: TRBJ2-3
clone_size: once
d_call: TRBD2
v_call: TRBV18

cdr3_nt: TGTGCCAGAAACCCCCCGGGGGGCGGGTGCACAGATACGCAGTATTTT
cdr3_aa: CARNPPGGGCTDTQYF
j_call: TRBJ2-3
clone_size: -
d_call: -
v_call: TRBV7-3

cdr3_nt: TGCGCCAGCAGCCAAGAGCGGAGCGGGGGGGTACCAGATACGCAGTATTTT
cdr3_aa: CASSQERSGGVPDTQYF
j_call: TRBJ2-3
clone_size: -
d_call: TRBD2
v_call: TRBV4-3

cdr3_nt: TGTGCTAGTGGTTCGATAGCGGGAGTCCCCGGGGAGCTGTTTTTT
cdr3_aa: CASGSIAGVPGELFF
j_call: TRBJ2-2
clone_size: -
d_call: TRBD2
v_call: TRBV12-5

cdr3_nt: TGTGCCAGCAGCTTAGGCGGCAGGGGGCGGGAAAGAACTGAAGCTTTCTTT
cdr3_aa: CASSLGGRGRERTEAFF
j_call: TRBJ1-1
clone_size: -
d_call: TRBD1
v_call: TRBV7-9

cdr3_nt: TGTGCCACCAGCAGGGGCCCGGGGGAGACCCAGTACTTC
cdr3_aa: CATSRGPGETQYF
j_call: TRBJ2-5
clone_size: -
d_call: -
v_call: TRBV15

cdr3_nt: TGTGCCAGCAGCCGAGCCGGACAGGGCCTTCATAGCAATCAGCCCCAGCATTTT
cdr3_aa: CASSRAGQGLHSNQPQHF
j_call: TRBJ1-5
clone_size: -
d_call: TRBD1
v_call: TRBV7-8

cdr3_nt: TGTGCCAGTAGTATAGGGCCGCGGGAGCAAGAGACCCAGTACTTC
cdr3_aa: CASSIGPREQETQYF
j_call: TRBJ2-5
clone_size: -
d_call: TRBD2
v_call: TRBV19

cdr3_nt: TGTGCCAGCAGCCCAGAGGGGACAGGGACTGTGGGCAATCAGCCCCAGCATTTT
cdr3_aa: CASSPEGTGTVGNQPQHF
j_call: TRBJ1-5
clone_size: -
d_call: TRBD1
v_call: TRBV7-8

cdr3_nt: TGTGCCAGCAGCTTAGAAGGTCGGGGCACTGAAGCTTTCTTT
cdr3_aa: CASSLEGRGTEAFF
j_call: TRBJ1-1
clone_size: -
d_call: -
v_call: TRBV7-9